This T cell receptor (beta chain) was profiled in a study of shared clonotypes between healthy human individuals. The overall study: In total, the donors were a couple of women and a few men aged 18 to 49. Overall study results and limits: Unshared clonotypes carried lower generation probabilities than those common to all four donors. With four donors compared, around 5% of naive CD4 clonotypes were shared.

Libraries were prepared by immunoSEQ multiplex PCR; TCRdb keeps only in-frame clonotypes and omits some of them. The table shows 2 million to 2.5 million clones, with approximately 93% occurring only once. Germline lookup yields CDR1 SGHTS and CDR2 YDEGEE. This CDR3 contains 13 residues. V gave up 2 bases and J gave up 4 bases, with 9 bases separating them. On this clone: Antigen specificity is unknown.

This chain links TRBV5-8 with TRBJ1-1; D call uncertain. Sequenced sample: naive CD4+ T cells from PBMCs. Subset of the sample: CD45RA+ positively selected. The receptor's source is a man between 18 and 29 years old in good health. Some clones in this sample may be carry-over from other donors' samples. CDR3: CASSFTRATEAFF. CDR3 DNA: TGTGCCAGCAGCTTTACTAGGGCCACTGAAGCTTTCTTT.